These 23 T cell receptor beta chains originate from one sample sequenced in a study of cytomegalovirus exposure and HLA in healthy donors. Clones were read by immunoSEQ multiplex PCR, and TCRdb kept only the in-frame ones, dropping some. The sample yields 150,000 to 200,000 clones, approximately 87% seen once. The sequenced sample was PBMCs. The source is a woman aged 25 to 39 in good health and CMV-seronegative.

The chain employs TRBV6-4 and TRBJ2-2; D remains ambiguous. CDR3 length equals 13 residues. Trimming took off 2 bases at V and 7 bases at J, with 8 bases between the two ends. The V gene's germline CDR1 is MRHNA and CDR2 SNTAGT. The CDR3 bases are TGTGCCAGCAGTGACCAGGTTAACGGGGAGCTGTTTTTT. It translates to CASSDQVNGELFF.

V usage is TRBV19 and J usage is TRBJ1-5, with D unclear. V gave up 3 bases and J gave up 0 bases, with 9 bases separating them. The CDR3 runs to 15 residues. Looked up from germline, CDR1 is LNHDA and CDR2 is SQIVND (reference sequence). This CDR3 reads CASSISTASNQPQHF. CDR3 DNA sequence: TGTGCCAGTAGTATTTCCACAGCTAGCAATCAGCCCCAGCATTTT.

The V and J genes are TRBV7-6 and TRBJ2-7; TRBD2 is a possible D gene (5 bases). CDR3 length: 15 amino acids. Looked up from germline, CDR1 is SGHVS and CDR2 is FNYEAQ. V lost 5 bases, J lost 0 bases, and 14 bases lay in between. Written as DNA, the CDR3 is TGTGCCAGCAGCCCCGTAGTAGCGAGCTCCTACGAGCAGTACTTC. Its translation is CASSPVVASSYEQYF.

The chain is built from TRBV5-1 and TRBJ2-2; possible D gene TRBD2, 5 bases. V was pared by 3 bases and J by 1 base, with 7 bases between. The CDR3 is made up of 14 amino acids. Germline V gene lookup returns CDR1 SGHRS and CDR2 YFSETQ. DNA of the CDR3: TGCGCCAGCAGCTGGGCGGGGAACACCGGGGAGCTGTTTTTT. Encoded protein: CASSWAGNTGELFF.

The chain is built from TRBV7-9 and TRBJ1-5; D may be TRBD1 (6 bases). V was trimmed by 0 bases and J by 15 bases, leaving 15 bases between them. The CDR3 spans 13 residues. Per the germline V gene, CDR1 is SEHNR and CDR2 is FQNEAQ (reference sequence). The CDR3 region is CASSLARTGWLHF. The CDR3 nucleotides are TGTGCCAGCAGCTTAGCGCGAACAGGGTGGCTGCATTTT. The whole variable domain, remainder taken from reference TRBV7-9 and TRBJ1-5, is DTGVSQNPRHKITKRGQNVTFRCDPISEHNRLYWYRQTLGQGPEFLTYFQNEAQLEKSRLLSDRFSAERPKGSFSTLEIQRTEQGDSAMYLCASSLARTGWLHFGDGTRLSIL.

The rearrangement links TRBV4-1 to TRBJ2-3; 8 bases fit TRBD2. This CDR3 comprises 14 residues. Germline V gene lookup returns CDR1 MGHRA and CDR2 YSYEKL. Germline trimming cut 0 bases from V and 9 bases from J; bases unmatched to any gene: 5. Here the CDR3 DNA reads TGCGCCAGCAGCCAAGATAGACGGGGGGGAACGCAGTATTTT. Protein product: CASSQDRRGGTQYF.

This rearrangement joins TRBV10-2 to TRBJ2-5, with 13 bases fitting TRBD2. V shed 8 bases, J shed 2 bases, and the junction held 2 bases outside the gene matches. Germline V CDR1 and CDR2: WSHSY, SAAADI. This CDR3 has 14 amino acids. The CDR3: CASRLAGGQETQYF. The CDR3 DNA is TGCGCCAGCCGACTAGCGGGGGGACAAGAGACCCAGTACTTC.

The CDR3, as DNA: TGTGCCAGCAGTGAAGGGGTACTAGCGGGGGGCCAGCAGTTCTTC. This translates into CASSEGVLAGGQQFF. The chain carries TRBV2 and TRBJ2-1, with TRBD2 matching 12 bases. CDR3 length equals 15 residues. Germline V gives CDR1 SNHLY, CDR2 FYNNEI. Trimming removed 1 base from V and 11 bases from J; junction bases left unmatched: 6.

V and J are TRBV27 and TRBJ1-5; tentative D call: TRBD1 (5 bases). Trimming shortened V by 4 bases and J by 1 base, and 8 bases separated the two germline ends. CDR1 and CDR2 from the germline V gene are MNHEY and SMNVEV (reference sequence). The CDR3 extends over 14 amino acids. In DNA form, the CDR3 reads TGTGCCAGCAGTTCCTCAGGGAGCAATCAGCCCCAGCATTTT. Translating gives CASSSSGSNQPQHF.

The genes are TRBV27 and TRBJ2-3; 8 nucleotides line up with TRBD2. V lost 2 bases to trimming and J lost 0 bases; unmatched junction nucleotides: 4. This CDR3 region has 16 residues. Germline V CDR1 and CDR2: MNHEY, SMNVEV (reference sequence). The CDR3 nucleotides read TGTGCCAGCAGTTTAATAGCGGGACGAAGCACAGATACGCAGTATTTT. It is translated as CASSLIAGRSTDTQYF.

The rearrangement joins TRBV25-1 to TRBJ2-5, with TRBD2 identical over 8 bases. The V gene end was trimmed by 7 bases and the J gene end by 2 bases; junction bases not matched to a gene: 6. Germline lookup yields CDR1 MGHDK and CDR2 SYGVNS. CDR3 length: 14 residues. Here the CDR3 reads CASTLTSGQETQYF. The CDR3 DNA sequence: TGTGCCAGCACTCTTACTAGCGGACAAGAGACCCAGTACTTC.

V and J are TRBV19 and TRBJ1-5; possibly TRBD1 for D (5 bases). There are 14 residues in the CDR3. Trimming took 3 bases from V and 5 from J, leaving 11 bases between them. CDR1 is LNHDA, CDR2 SQIVND, per germline (reference sequence). The CDR3 spells CASSILQGDQPQHF. The DNA for the CDR3 is TGTGCCAGTAGTATCCTGCAGGGCGATCAGCCCCAGCATTTT.

The V call is TRBV7-2, the J call TRBJ1-1; 7 bases fit TRBD1. Germline V gene data show CDR1 as SGHTA and CDR2 as FQGNSA. CDR3 length: 14 amino acids. The trim removed 5 bases at V and 4 bases at J, leaving 7 bases unmatched. This chain's CDR3 is CASSTPAGGTEAFF. The CDR3 DNA follows: TGTGCCAGCAGCACTCCCGCAGGGGGCACTGAAGCTTTCTTT.

The chain recombines TRBV7-8 with TRBJ1-2, with 10 bases aligning to TRBD1. Germline CDR1 SGHVS, CDR2 FQNEAQ. The CDR3 covers 15 residues. The junction had 4 bases not matched to a gene; V was cut back by 3 bases and J by 3 bases. Here the CDR3 reads CASSFGDRGDYGYTF. The CDR3, as DNA: TGTGCCAGCAGCTTTGGGGACAGGGGTGACTATGGCTACACCTTC.

This rearrangement joins TRBV6-5 to TRBJ2-5, with D perhaps matching TRBD1 (6 bases). Looked up from germline, CDR1 is MNHEY and CDR2 is SVGAGI. Trimming took 0 bases from V and 1 from J, leaving 12 bases between them. The length of the CDR3 is 16 residues. For the CDR3, the DNA is TGTGCCAGCAGTTACTCTGGACAGACACTCCAAGAGACCCAGTACTTC. This encodes CASSYSGQTLQETQYF.

The chain joins TRBV9 to TRBJ1-1; TRBD1 is a possible D gene (6 bases). This CDR3 is built from 15 residues. Germline V gene lookup returns CDR1 SGDLS and CDR2 YYNGEE. V lost 7 bases and J lost 3, with 19 bases in between. The CDR3 protein is CASSLGFRGDTEAFF. The CDR3 nucleotides read TGTGCCAGCTCTCTTGGTTTCAGGGGTGACACTGAAGCTTTCTTT.

The gene calls are TRBV7-6 and TRBJ2-7; D is uncertain. The CDR3 totals 15 residues. CDR1 and CDR2 (germline): SGHVS, FNYEAQ. V was clipped by 2 bases and J by 3 bases, with 14 bases between them. CDR3 DNA sequence: TGTGCCAGCAGCTTAACCGAAAGTGAGGTCTACGAGCAGTACTTC. Encoded protein: CASSLTESEVYEQYF.

The chain links TRBV5-8 to TRBJ1-1; D not certain. Trimming shortened V by 5 bases and J by 5 bases, and 13 bases separated the two germline ends. The CDR3 spans 13 residues. Germline CDR1 and CDR2: SGHTS and YDEGEE. The CDR3 coding sequence is TGTGCCAGCAGGCGGGCCAGGAGGACTGAAGCTTTCTTT. The encoded protein is CASRRARRTEAFF.

The chain recombines TRBV6-5 with TRBJ1-6; 9 nucleotides align to TRBD1. The length of the CDR3 is 13 residues. With V trimmed by 6 bases and J by 8 bases, 2 bases remained unmatched. CDR1 and CDR2 (germline): MNHEY, SVGAGI. Written as DNA, the CDR3 is TGTGCCAGCAGGGGACAGGGTCATTCACCCCTCCACTTT. This codes for CASRGQGHSPLHF.

The genes are TRBV7-9 and TRBJ2-3, with 12 bases identical to TRBD2. The CDR3 spans 18 residues. Trimming took 5 bases from V and 0 from J; bases not matched to a gene: 9. CDR1 SEHNR and CDR2 FQNEAQ come from the germline V gene (reference sequence). The CDR3 sequence is CASSALAGGTLSTDTQYF. DNA for the CDR3: TGTGCCAGCAGCGCACTAGCGGGGGGCACCTTAAGCACAGATACGCAGTATTTT.

This sequence joins TRBV10-3 and TRBJ1-2, with TRBD1 as a possible D gene (5 bases). V dropped 3 bases and J dropped 1 base, with 9 bases sitting between them. The CDR3 consists of 14 residues. The germline V gene encodes CDR1 ENHRY and CDR2 SYGVKD. The CDR3 DNA sequence: TGTGCCATCAGTGATCTGGGGGGTAACTATGGCTACACCTTC. Translated: CAISDLGGNYGYTF.

The CDR3 spells CASNPPGQSYNEQFF. CDR3 nucleotide sequence: TGTGCCAGCAACCCACCGGGACAGAGCTACAATGAGCAGTTCTTC. V gene TRBV27 combines with J gene TRBJ2-1, with TRBD1 matching over 7 bases. The CDR3 has 15 residues. Germline V CDR1 and CDR2: MNHEY, SMNVEV (reference sequence). V dropped 7 bases and J dropped 3; count of bases not matched to a gene: 9.

The V call is TRBV5-1, the J call TRBJ1-2; 8 nucleotides match TRBD1. V lost 4 bases and J lost 3; bases outside the gene matches: 5. The CDR3 contains 14 residues. Germline V gene data show CDR1 as SGHRS and CDR2 as YFSETQ. The CDR3 reads CASSERQGYYGYTF. In nucleotides, the CDR3 is TGCGCCAGCAGCGAGAGACAGGGGTACTATGGCTACACCTTC.